One sample yielded the 2 T cell receptor beta chains listed below, sequenced in a study of CD8+ T cells in alopecia areata. RNA was isolated and reverse transcribed to cDNA, the sequencing template. Here immunoSEQ multiplex PCR was the method, and the copy in TCRdb shows in-frame clones only, minus some. The sample includes over 150,000 clones, 45% to 65% of them seen just once. The treatment here: oral pan-JAK inhibitor, 5-10 mg twice daily. The source material was CD4+ T cells sorted from blood, sampled at week 4, from a patient treated with tofacitinib. Every receptor here comes from a human donor with alopecia areata.

The chain carries TRBV6-6 and TRBJ2-1; 8 bases are shared with TRBD2. The length of the CDR3 is 14 residues. V was pared by 8 bases and J by 7 bases, with 10 bases of the junction left unmatched. The V gene's germline CDR1 is MNHNY and CDR2 SVGAGI (reference sequence). As DNA, the CDR3 is TGTGCCAGCCTTATAACCGGGAGGGCAAATGAGCAGTTCTTC. Encoded protein: CASLITGRANEQFF.

The chain couples TRBV29-1 to TRBJ1-1; perhaps TRBD1 as D (5 bases). Trimming removed 1 base from V and 6 bases from J, with 15 bases in between. This CDR3 is 14 amino acids long. CDR1 and CDR2 from the germline V gene are SQVTM and ANQGSEA. For the CDR3, the DNA is TGCAGCGTTGAAGGGGGCAGGGTGAAGCCTGAAGCTTTCTTT. It translates to CSVEGGRVKPEAFF.